The 19 T cell receptor beta chains below all came from one sample that was sequenced in a study of shared clonotypes between healthy human individuals. The data were produced by immunoSEQ multiplex PCR, yet TCRdb's version contains in-frame clones alone and is incomplete. The table shows about half a million clones, with roughly 80% occurring only once. The specimen was PBMCs. The receptors shown here come from a woman between 35 and 50 years old in good health. Some clones in this sample may be carry-over from other donors' samples.

V usage is TRBV30 and J usage is TRBJ2-5; D may be TRBD1 (6 bases). Germline CDR1 is GTSNPN and CDR2 is SVGIG (reference sequence). Deletions cut 1 base from V and 4 bases from J, with 10 bases between. This CDR3 comprises 13 residues. CDR3 DNA sequence: TGTGCCTGGAGTGGGGGACACATAGAGACCCAGTACTTC. Amino acid sequence: CAWSGGHIETQYF.

The rearrangement joins TRBV4-3 to TRBJ2-5, with TRBD2 identical over 7 bases. Matching the DNA end better, TRBJ2-7 makes the J call doubtful. CDR1 is LGHNA and CDR2 is YSLEER in the germline V gene. The CDR3 length is 14 residues. CDR3 DNA sequence: TGCGCCAGCAGCCTAGGACTAGGAACCTACGAGCAGTACTTC. Protein sequence: CASSLGLGTYEQYF.

V is TRBV7-3 and J is TRBJ2-1; D gene uncertain. With 2 bases removed from V and 10 bases from J, the gap between germline ends came to 9 bases. CDR1 and CDR2 (germline): SGHTA, FQGTGA. The CDR3 runs 12 residues. The CDR3 region has the DNA TGTGCCAGCAGCTTAGACCAAGGGGAGCAGTTCTTC. Translated, it gives CASSLDQGEQFF.

This chain links TRBV11-2 with TRBJ1-3, with 7 positions matching TRBD1. This CDR3 region has 17 residues. With V trimmed by 5 bases and J by 3 bases, 13 bases remained unmatched. Germline assignment: CDR1 SGHAT and CDR2 FQNNGV. CDR3 loop: CASSRNPGQVYGNTIYF. CDR3 DNA: TGTGCCAGCAGCCGTAACCCAGGACAGGTCTATGGAAACACCATATATTTT.

The chain couples TRBV7-9 to TRBJ2-1, with 10 bases identical to TRBD2. Germline assignment: CDR1 SEHNR and CDR2 FQNEAQ (reference sequence). The CDR3 contains 16 residues. J lost 7 bases, V lost 0 bases, and 6 bases had no gene match. In DNA form, the CDR3 reads TGTGCCAGCAGCTTAGCTCCAGCGGGAGGGGGTAATGAGCAGTTCTTC. Translation gives CASSLAPAGGGNEQFF.

This clone was detected a few times. The V call is TRBV10-1, the J call TRBJ2-3; D ambiguous. The V gene lost 4 bases and the J gene lost 1 base, with 6 bases spanning the gap. Germline V gives CDR1 WNHNN, CDR2 SYGVQD (reference sequence). This CDR3 spans 13 amino acids. The CDR3 loop reads CASSVLGTDTQYF. As DNA, the CDR3 is TGCGCCAGCAGTGTTTTGGGCACAGATACGCAGTATTTT.

This clone came up a few times. The chain carries TRBV30 and TRBJ2-1, with 9 bases aligning to TRBD2. After removal of 4 bases from V and 0 bases from J, the junction contained 1 base not matched to a gene. This CDR3 is built from 14 residues. Germline V gene data show CDR1 as GTSNPN and CDR2 as SVGIG (reference sequence). DNA of the CDR3: TGTGCCTGGATTAGCGGGAGCTCCTACAATGAGCAGTTCTTC. Amino acid sequence: CAWISGSSYNEQFF.

The genes are TRBV21-1 and TRBJ2-1; the table gives TRBD2 as D, unverified against the DNA. TRBV21-1 is given as a pseudogene. The length of the CDR3 is 15 residues. The CDR3 region is CASSKLAGLYNEQFF. For the CDR3, the DNA is TGTGCCAGCAGCAAACTAGCGGGTCTTTACAATGAGCAGTTCTTC.

A few counts support this clone. The V call is TRBV5-1, the J call TRBJ2-7, with D possibly TRBD2 on 5 matching bases. Germline CDR1 SGHRS, CDR2 YFSETQ. The CDR3 loop spans 14 amino acids. V dropped 2 bases and J dropped 7 bases, with 16 bases sitting between them. For the CDR3, the DNA is TGCGCCAGCAGCTTTAACCGGGGATCGGAGGAGCAGTACTTC. The encoded protein is CASSFNRGSEEQYF.

The genes are TRBV6-5 and TRBJ2-1, with a weak D call TRBD2 (5 bases). The germline V gene has CDR1 MNHEY and CDR2 SVGAGI. The CDR3 loop spans 16 amino acids. The V gene lost 0 bases and the J gene lost 7 bases, with 16 bases spanning the gap. CDR3 amino acids: CASSYSPARDRNEQFF. CDR3 nucleotide sequence: TGTGCCAGCAGTTACTCGCCGGCGAGGGATCGGAATGAGCAGTTCTTC.

The rearrangement joins TRBV6-5 to TRBJ2-5, with a tentative D call TRBD2 (5 bases). The J call may be in error: the DNA end matches TRBJ2-7 better. The CDR3 covers 15 residues. The germline V gene has CDR1 MNHEY and CDR2 SVGAGI. CDR3 DNA sequence: TGTGCCAGCAGTTACGGAGGTACGTCCCTCAGCGAGCAGTACTTC. It specifies CASSYGGTSLSEQYF.

With respect to this clone: The CDR3 ends on some other residue instead of the conserved phenylalanine or tryptophan, so this is likely a read error. CDR3 region: CSVVNSGNTIYL. CDR3 DNA sequence: TGCAGCGTTGTTAACTCTGGAAACACCATATATCTT. J is TRBJ1-3 and V is TRBV29-1; D unclear. The CDR3 loop spans 12 amino acids. In germline, CDR1 is SQVTM, CDR2 ANQGSEA. V was pared by 4 bases and J by 0 bases, with 4 bases between.

The genes are TRBV6-6 and TRBJ1-5; 7 nucleotides match TRBD1. This CDR3 comprises 15 residues. Germline assignment: CDR1 MNHNY and CDR2 SVGAGI (reference sequence). Unmatched junction bases numbered 7, after V lost 6 bases and J lost 2 bases. The CDR3, as DNA: TGTGCCAGCAGATCGACAGGGTTAGGCAATCAGCCCCAGCATTTT. Translated, it gives CASRSTGLGNQPQHF.

The CDR3 nucleotides read TGTGCCAGCAGCCCACGCCCCTCCCTGGAAGCTTTCTTT. Its translation: CASSPRPSLEAFF. The V and J genes are TRBV7-9 and TRBJ1-1; D unclear. CDR3 size: 13 residues. The ends were cut back, 5 bases at V and 8 bases at J, with 15 bases in the middle. Germline CDR1 reads SEHNR; CDR2 reads FQNEAQ (reference sequence).

The chain uses TRBV29-1 and TRBJ2-5; 13 positions match TRBD2. This CDR3 contains 15 residues. In germline, CDR1 is SQVTM, CDR2 ANQGSEA. V trimming: 6 bases; J trimming: 5 bases; junction bases outside the gene matches: 9. The CDR3 protein is CSVVTSGRSRETQYF. CDR3 nucleotide sequence: TGCAGCGTCGTGACTAGCGGGAGGAGCAGGGAGACCCAGTACTTC.

The chain uses TRBV18 and TRBJ1-2; D uncertain. The CDR3 contains 15 residues. V lost 0 bases and J 7 bases, leaving 15 bases between the germline ends. CDR1 and CDR2 (germline): KGHSH, LQKENI. CDR3 nucleotides: TGTGCCAGCTCACCACCGCTGGCAACTACGGGTGGCTACACCTTC. It is translated as CASSPPLATTGGYTF. The full variable domain, with the rest looked up from reference TRBV18 and TRBJ1-2, is NAGVMQNPRHLVRRRGQEARLRCSPMKGHSHVYWYRQLPEEGLKFMVYLQKENIIDESGMPKERFSAEFPKEGPSILRIQQVVRGDSAAYFCASSPPLATTGGYTFGSGTRLTVV.

The V and J genes are TRBV5-1 and TRBJ2-1; no reliable D call. The CDR3 loop spans 15 amino acids. In germline, CDR1 is SGHRS, CDR2 YFSETQ. The V end lost 0 bases, the J end lost 8 bases, and 15 bases lay between the germline ends. The CDR3 coding sequence is TGCGCCAGCAGCTTGGAGGCGGCTAGTATCGATGAGCAGTTCTTC. Translating it yields CASSLEAASIDEQFF. The full variable domain, completed using reference TRBV5-1 and TRBJ2-1, is KAGVTQTPRYLIKTRGQQVTLSCSPISGHRSVSWYQQTPGQGLQFLFEYFSETQRNKGNFPGRFSGRQFSNSRSEMNVSTLELGDSALYLCASSLEAASIDEQFFGPGTRLTVL.

On this clone itself: This may come from a read error, since a much larger clone is one base off. The chain is built from TRBV7-3 and TRBJ2-3, with TRBD2 matching over 12 bases. There are 16 residues in the CDR3. V gave up 5 bases and J gave up 0 bases; unmatched junction bases: 3. The germline V gene encodes CDR1 SGHTA and CDR2 FQGTGA. DNA of the CDR3: TGTGCCAGCAGCGAAGGGACTAGCGGGAGCACAGATACGCAGTATTTT. Amino acids: CASSEGTSGSTDTQYF.

With regard to this clone: Other DNA sequences within the sample encode an identical CDR3. The chain uses TRBV30 and TRBJ2-7; D is undetermined. V was pared by 0 bases and J by 3 bases, with 6 bases between. The germline CDR1 and CDR2 sequences are GTSNPN and SVGIG (reference sequence). The CDR3 length is 12 residues. The DNA for the CDR3 is TGTGCCTGGAGTGTACAAGGCTACGAGCAGTACTTC. It is translated as CAWSVQGYEQYF.